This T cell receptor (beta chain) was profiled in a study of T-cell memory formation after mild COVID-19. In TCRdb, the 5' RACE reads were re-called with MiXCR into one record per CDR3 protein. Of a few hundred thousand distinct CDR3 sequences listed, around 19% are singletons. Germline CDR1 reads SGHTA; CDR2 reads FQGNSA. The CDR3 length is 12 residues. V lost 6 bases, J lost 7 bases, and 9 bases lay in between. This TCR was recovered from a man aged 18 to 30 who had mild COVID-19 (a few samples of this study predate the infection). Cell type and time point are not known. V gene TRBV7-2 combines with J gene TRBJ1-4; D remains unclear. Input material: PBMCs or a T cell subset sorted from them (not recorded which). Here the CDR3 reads CASRGPREKLFF. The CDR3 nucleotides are TGTGCCAGCAGAGGCCCCCGTGAAAAACTGTTTTTT.